A selection of T cell receptor beta chains follows, all from one sample in a study of vaccination and CD4 T cells after COVID-19. For these receptors, no antigen is known. TCRdb reprocessed the PCR reads with MiXCR, giving one entry per CDR3 protein. This sample has under 8,000 distinct CDR3 sequences, with more than 35% found just once. Source material: CD4+ T cells from blood, cultured in vitro. The receptors were gathered from a human donor in good health. The conserved cysteine and the conserved F or W are not part of the CDR3 here.

V gene: TRBV6-1; J gene: TRBJ1-2; CDR3 protein: ASRGSGRNYGYT
V gene: TRBV7-9; J gene: TRBJ1-3; CDR3 protein: ASSSLWTGSGNTIY
V gene: TRBV20-1; J gene: TRBJ1-2; CDR3 protein: SATKEGTVEYGYT
V gene: TRBV27; J gene: TRBJ2-3; CDR3 protein: ASSPLAGGPTDTQY
V gene: TRBV18; J gene: TRBJ1-1; CDR3 protein: ASSPLPSKVGNTEAF
V gene: TRBV18; J gene: TRBJ1-2; CDR3 protein: ASSPGGDRLNYGYT
V gene: TRBV20-1; J gene: TRBJ2-5; CDR3 protein: SGGEETQY
V gene: TRBV11-3; J gene: TRBJ2-1; CDR3 protein: ASSLGPTPNEQF
V gene: TRBV28; J gene: TRBJ1-1; CDR3 protein: ASSPGTGGGTEAF
V gene: TRBV7-2; J gene: TRBJ2-5; CDR3 protein: ASSSYQETQY